These 3 T cell receptor beta chains were all obtained from the same sample, sequenced in a study of CD8+CD57+ T cells in acquired aplastic anemia. Genomic DNA, the template, was used for profiling of the TCR beta VDJ and CDR3. Via MiXCR, TCRdb re-called the reads, giving one row per CDR3 protein. The table shows around 230,000 distinct CDR3 sequences, with around 63% occurring only once. The sequenced material came from sorted CD4+, CD8+, or CD8+CD57+ T cells (not recorded which) from PBMCs. Source of these receptors: a human donor in good health.

This clonotype was seen just once. The chain is built from TRBV7-2 and TRBJ2-3; tentative D call: TRBD1 (5 bases). The germline V and J ends were trimmed by 11 bases and 6 bases, with 18 bases remaining between them. CDR3 length equals 13 residues. The germline V gene encodes CDR1 SGHTA and CDR2 FQGNSA. In nucleotides, the CDR3 is TGTGCCGACAGCTTAGAGTTGCTGGATACGCAGTATTTT. It codes for CADSLELLDTQYF.

J is TRBJ2-1 and V is TRBV19, with 11 bases aligning to TRBD1. The V gene end was trimmed by 6 bases and the J gene end by 9 bases; junction bases not matched to a gene: 7. This CDR3 has 14 residues. Germline V gene sequence: CDR1 LNHDA, CDR2 SQIVND (reference sequence). CDR3 protein: CASRQTGTGGEQFF. In DNA, the CDR3 is TGTGCCAGTAGACAGACCGGGACAGGGGGTGAGCAGTTCTTC.

V and J are TRBV7-3 and TRBJ2-7; 7 nucleotides match TRBD2. Unmatched junction bases numbered 4, after V lost 6 bases and J lost 5 bases. Germline V CDR1 and CDR2: SGHTA, FQGTGA. The CDR3 runs 12 residues. CDR3 coding DNA: TGTGCCAGCAGATATCGGGGGGACGAGCAGTACTTC. This gives the protein CASRYRGDEQYF.